This is a list of T cell receptor beta chains from one sample in a study of cytomegalovirus exposure and HLA in healthy donors. Some clones are missing from TCRdb's copy, which holds only in-frame ones; the method was immunoSEQ multiplex PCR. The top ten hold about 1.7% of the sample, which has approximately 190,000 clones, over 70% seen once. The sample taken for sequencing was PBMCs. These receptors came from a man aged 40-55 years in good health and CMV-seropositive. CDR3s include the opening cysteine and the closing phenylalanine or tryptophan. A D gene is named only where the DNA matches it firmly. A clone size is listed for some rows: how often the clone was seen (once, few, many), or a class if it is expanded.

>TRBD1|-|TRBJ2-2|TRBV6-1
CASSAGTGLGTGELFF
TGTGCCAGCAGTGCCGGGACAGGGTTGGGCACCGGGGAGCTGTTTTTT
>-|-|TRBJ2-3|TRBV13
CASSLGLARTDTQYF
TGTGCCAGCAGCTTAGGCCTGGCCCGCACAGATACGCAGTATTTT
>-|few|TRBJ2-7|TRBV12-5
CASGLVQGRSYEQYF
TGTGCTAGTGGTTTGGTACAGGGCAGAAGCTACGAGCAGTACTTC
>-|once|TRBJ2-2|TRBV7-8
CASRQDGTTREGELFF
TGTGCCAGCAGACAAGACGGGACAACCAGGGAAGGGGAGCTGTTTTTT
>TRBD2|-|TRBJ2-4|TRBV14
CASSQTGLGQNIQYF
TGTGCCAGCAGCCAAACTGGACTAGGCCAAAACATTCAGTACTTC
>-|-|TRBJ1-1|TRBV10-3
CASERGSEAFF
TGTGCCAGCGAACGAGGGTCTGAAGCTTTCTTT
>TRBD1|-|TRBJ1-3|TRBV7-9
CASSWGDRGRKNTIYF
TGTGCCAGCAGCTGGGGTGATAGGGGGCGGAAAAACACCATATATTTT
>-|-|TRBJ1-3|TRBV7-6
CASRGGSGNTIYF
TGTGCCAGCCGGGGAGGATCTGGAAACACCATATATTTT
>-|-|TRBJ2-5|TRBV5-4
CASSQGLKETQYF
TGTGCCAGCAGCCAAGGACTAAAGGAGACCCAGTACTTC
>-|-|TRBJ2-4|TRBV11-2
CASSLGTTAKNIQYF
TGTGCCAGCAGCTTAGGAACAACAGCCAAAAACATTCAGTACTTC
>TRBD2|-|TRBJ2-1|TRBV10-3
CASRLAGGSNEQFF
TGTGCCTCCAGACTAGCGGGAGGGTCTAATGAGCAGTTCTTC
>-|-|TRBJ1-3|TRBV11-2
CASSLDGGRVYF
TGTGCCAGCAGCTTGGACGGGGGAAGGGTATATTTT
>TRBD2|-|TRBJ2-5|TRBV4-2
CASSQRPSGIGYQETQYF
TGTGCCAGCAGCCAAAGGCCTAGCGGGATCGGGTACCAAGAGACCCAGTACTTC
>-|-|TRBJ1-2|TRBV2
CASSEGGAGYYGYTF
TGTGCCAGCAGTGAAGGCGGCGCTGGGTACTATGGCTACACCTTC
>-|-|TRBJ2-2|TRBV5-8
CASSLARTALNTGELFF
TGTGCCAGCAGCTTGGCGAGGACAGCCCTAAACACCGGGGAGCTGTTTTTT
>TRBD1|-|TRBJ1-2|TRBV4-2
CASSPGTAVGYGYTF
TGTGCCAGCAGCCCGGGGACAGCGGTTGGCTATGGCTACACCTTC
>-|-|TRBJ1-3|TRBV5-6
CASSFRNRANGNTIYF
TGTGCCAGCAGCTTTCGCAACAGGGCGAATGGAAACACCATATATTTT
>TRBD2|-|TRBJ2-5|TRBV29-1
CSVEVAGVVQETQYF
TGCAGCGTTGAAGTTGCGGGAGTTGTCCAAGAGACCCAGTACTTC
>TRBD1|-|TRBJ1-1|TRBV6-1
CASTPTWDRNTEAFF
TGTGCCAGCACCCCCACGTGGGACAGGAACACTGAAGCTTTCTTT
>-|-|TRBJ1-1|TRBV6-5
CASSHRTDTEAFF
TGTGCCAGCAGTCACAGGACAGACACTGAAGCTTTCTTT
>TRBD1|-|TRBJ1-1|TRBV30
CAWSAGQGQAFF
TGTGCCTGGAGCGCCGGACAGGGCCAAGCTTTCTTT